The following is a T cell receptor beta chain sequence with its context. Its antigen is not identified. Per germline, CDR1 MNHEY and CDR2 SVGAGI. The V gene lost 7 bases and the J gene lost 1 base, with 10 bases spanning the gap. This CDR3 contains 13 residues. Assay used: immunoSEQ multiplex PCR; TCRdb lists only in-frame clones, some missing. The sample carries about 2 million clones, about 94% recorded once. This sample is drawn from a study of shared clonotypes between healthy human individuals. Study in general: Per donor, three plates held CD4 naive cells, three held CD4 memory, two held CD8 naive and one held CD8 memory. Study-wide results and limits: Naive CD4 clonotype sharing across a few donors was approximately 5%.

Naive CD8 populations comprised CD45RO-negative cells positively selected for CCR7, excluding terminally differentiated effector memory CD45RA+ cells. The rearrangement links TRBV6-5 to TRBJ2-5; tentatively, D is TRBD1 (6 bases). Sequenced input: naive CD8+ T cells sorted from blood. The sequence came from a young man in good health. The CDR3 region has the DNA TGTGCCAGCAAAGACAGGACCCAAGAGACCCAGTACTTC. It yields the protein CASKDRTQETQYF.